The rows below give T cell receptor beta chains drawn from one sample of a study of blood T cell repertoires in COVID-19. Assay used: immunoSEQ multiplex PCR; TCRdb lists only in-frame clones, some missing. Of fewer than 300,000 clones listed, around 89% are singletons. Specimen: PBMCs or T cells enriched from blood (not recorded which). All receptors come from a woman between 35 and 50 years old with acute COVID-19. Each CDR3 is given with its conserved first and last residue. A D gene is named only where the DNA matches it firmly. Clone size appears in some rows only: once, few, many, or a class for an expanded clone.

CDR3aa	CDR3nt	d_gene	abundance	v_gene	j_gene
CASSVGPGITPEAFF	TGTGCCAGCAGCGTAGGCCCAGGGATAACGCCTGAAGCTTTCTTT	NA	NA	TRBV9	TRBJ1-1
CASTAGQGRQPQHF	TGTGCCAGCACCGCCGGACAGGGCCGTCAGCCCCAGCATTTT	TRBD1	NA	TRBV6-5	TRBJ1-5
CASSPRLAGVHHEQFF	TGCGCCAGCAGCCCCCGACTAGCGGGAGTTCACCATGAGCAGTTCTTC	TRBD2	NA	TRBV4-1	TRBJ2-1
CASSGGYGNQPQHF	TGTGCCAGCAGTGGAGGATACGGCAATCAGCCCCAGCATTTT	NA	NA	TRBV25-1	TRBJ1-5
CASSYDRDSNQPQHF	TGTGCCAGCAGTTACGACAGGGACTCCAATCAGCCCCAGCATTTT	TRBD1	NA	TRBV6-5	TRBJ1-5
CATSDPSTTIGTQYF	TGTGCCACCAGTGACCCGAGCACTACCATCGGGACCCAGTACTTC	NA	NA	TRBV24-1	TRBJ2-5
CSVRGMQGIPNEQYF	TGCAGCGTTCGGGGGATGCAGGGAATCCCTAACGAGCAGTACTTC	NA	NA	TRBV29-1	TRBJ2-7
CATSRKGDGYTF	TGTGCCACCAGCAGAAAGGGGGATGGCTACACCTTC	NA	once	TRBV15	TRBJ1-2
CASSYSEGQGQPQHF	TGTGCCAGCAGTTACTCGGAGGGACAGGGACAGCCCCAGCATTTT	TRBD1	NA	TRBV6-5	TRBJ1-5
CASSLFRNTEAFF	TGTGCCAGCAGTTTATTTCGGAACACTGAAGCTTTCTTT	NA	NA	TRBV27	TRBJ1-1
CASSNSGTGNTEAFF	TGTGCCAGCAGTAACTCCGGGACAGGGAACACTGAAGCTTTCTTT	TRBD1	NA	TRBV28	TRBJ1-1
CASSPESSGNTIYF	TGTGCCAGCTCACCAGAGTCCTCTGGAAACACCATATATTTT	NA	NA	TRBV18	TRBJ1-3
CASSSPRLPRTDTQYF	TGTGCCAGCAGTTCCCCGCGACTCCCCCGAACAGATACGCAGTATTTT	NA	NA	TRBV6-5	TRBJ2-3
CATSDRGQGLTDTQYF	TGTGCCACCAGTGACCGGGGACAAGGGTTGACAGATACGCAGTATTTT	NA	NA	TRBV24-1	TRBJ2-3
CASSQEGGEAFF	TGCGCCAGCAGCCAAGAAGGGGGTGAAGCTTTCTTT	NA	once	TRBV4-1	TRBJ1-1
CASSLWAGGTRNEQFF	TGTGCCAGCAGCTTATGGGCAGGGGGGACCCGGAATGAGCAGTTCTTC	NA	NA	TRBV7-2	TRBJ2-1
CASSLRQGKKPQHF	TGTGCCAGCAGCTTAAGACAGGGTAAGAAGCCCCAGCATTTT	TRBD1	NA	TRBV5-5	TRBJ1-5
CASSPLDLGGNEQFF	TGTGCCAGCTCACCACTCGACCTAGGCGGCAATGAGCAGTTCTTC	NA	NA	TRBV18	TRBJ2-1
CSVTGTIHQETQYF	TGCAGCGTTACCGGGACTATACACCAAGAGACCCAGTACTTC	TRBD2	NA	TRBV29-1	TRBJ2-5
CAWSVEGNQPQHF	TGTGCCTGGAGTGTGGAGGGTAATCAGCCCCAGCATTTT	NA	NA	TRBV30	TRBJ1-5
CASRGTSGGYNEQFF	TGTGCCAGCAGGGGGACTAGCGGTGGCTACAATGAGCAGTTCTTC	TRBD2	NA	TRBV6-5	TRBJ2-1
CASRLAGAADTQYF	TGTGCCAGCAGGTTAGCGGGAGCCGCAGATACGCAGTATTTT	TRBD2	NA	TRBV11-3	TRBJ2-3
CSVLAGDETQYF	TGCAGCGTTCTAGCGGGAGACGAGACCCAGTACTTC	TRBD2	NA	TRBV29-1	TRBJ2-5
CASSYSTGDTEAFF	TGTGCCAGCAGTTACTCGACGGGGGACACTGAAGCTTTCTTT	NA	NA	TRBV6-5	TRBJ1-1
CASESAHLTLNNEQFF	TGTGCCAGTGAGTCAGCGCACCTAACCCTTAACAATGAGCAGTTCTTC	NA	NA	TRBV19	TRBJ2-1
CASRKTGGNYGYTF	TGTGCCAGCAGAAAGACCGGGGGAAACTATGGCTACACCTTC	NA	NA	TRBV5-4	TRBJ1-2
CASSRSMNTEAFF	TGCGCCAGCAGTAGGAGCATGAACACTGAAGCTTTCTTT	NA	NA	TRBV10-1	TRBJ1-1
CASSIVARTQNTEAFF	TGTGCCAGTAGTATAGTGGCTAGGACACAGAACACTGAAGCTTTCTTT	NA	NA	TRBV19	TRBJ1-1
CASSLDSLARETQYF	TGTGCCAGCAGCTTAGATAGTCTAGCTCGGGAGACCCAGTACTTC	NA	NA	TRBV11-3	TRBJ2-5
CASRGAAGSNQPQHF	TGTGCCAGTAGGGGGGCAGCGGGGAGCAATCAGCCCCAGCATTTT	NA	NA	TRBV19	TRBJ1-5
CASSQASGASYNEQFF	TGCGCCAGCAGCCAGGCTAGCGGGGCTTCCTACAATGAGCAGTTCTTC	TRBD2	NA	TRBV4-1	TRBJ2-1
CASSKTSGRGETQYF	TGTGCCAGCAGTAAAACTAGCGGGAGAGGCGAGACCCAGTACTTC	TRBD2	once	TRBV28	TRBJ2-5
CASSLALTSGVREQFF	TGTGCCAGCAGCTTAGCCCTGACTAGTGGGGTTCGCGAGCAGTTCTTC	NA	few	TRBV7-2	TRBJ2-1
CASSLQGELNTEAFF	TGCGCCAGCAGCTTACAGGGGGAATTGAACACTGAAGCTTTCTTT	TRBD1	NA	TRBV5-1	TRBJ1-1
CASSPTPGQGINYGYTF	TGCGCCAGCAGCCCCACTCCGGGACAGGGGATCAACTATGGCTACACCTTC	TRBD1	NA	TRBV4-1	TRBJ1-2
CASSLGGTSRFHEQFF	TGTGCCAGCAGCTTGGGAGGGACTAGCAGGTTCCATGAGCAGTTCTTC	TRBD2	NA	TRBV5-4	TRBJ2-1
CASSLGRERYGYTF	TGTGCCAGCAGTTTAGGCAGGGAAAGGTATGGCTACACCTTC	NA	once	TRBV28	TRBJ1-2
CASSTQGIFYGYTF	TGTGCCAGCAGTACTCAGGGAATTTTCTATGGCTACACCTTC	NA	NA	TRBV25-1	TRBJ1-2